These 8 T cell receptor beta chains share one sample of origin, sequenced in a study of CD8 T cells in Susac syndrome. An amount of RNA that ranged from roughly 0.5 to 1 ug was reverse transcribed with random hexamers. TCRdb passed the immunoSEQ multiplex PCR reads through MiXCR, listing each CDR3 protein once. Of 170,000 or so distinct CDR3 sequences listed, under 95% were seen once; the top ten hold more than 0.095%. Sequencing was carried out using CD4+ T cells from PBMCs. These receptors were collected from a human donor with Susac syndrome.

The J gene is TRBJ2-4, the V gene TRBV5-6; D gene uncertain. Germline CDR1 reads SGHDT; CDR2 reads YYEEEE. The V end was cut by 5 bases, the J end by 0 bases, with 15 bases between. CDR3 length: 16 amino acids. In DNA, the CDR3 is TGTGCCAGCAGGACCGGACCGCCAATAGCCAAAAACATTCAGTACTTC. Translating it yields CASRTGPPIAKNIQYF.

This chain connects TRBV27 to TRBJ2-7; tentatively, D is TRBD1 (5 bases). CDR3 length equals 13 residues. The V gene lost 6 bases and the J gene lost 3 bases, with 12 bases spanning the gap. CDR1 and CDR2 from the germline V gene are MNHEY and SMNVEV (reference sequence). As DNA, the CDR3 is TGTGCCAGCAGCGCAGGGTACGGCTACGAGCAGTACTTC. Its translation is CASSAGYGYEQYF.

The CDR3 spells CSASWGVQETQYF. As DNA, the CDR3 is TGCAGCGCCTCGTGGGGGGTACAAGAGACCCAGTACTTC. V usage is TRBV29-1 and J usage is TRBJ2-5; tentative D call: TRBD2 (6 bases). There are 13 residues in the CDR3. Looked up from germline, CDR1 is SQVTM and CDR2 is ANQGSEA. The V gene lost 7 bases and the J gene lost 2 bases, with 14 bases spanning the gap.

The rearrangement links TRBV20-1 to TRBJ2-3; 14 nucleotides match TRBD2. Germline V gene lookup returns CDR1 DFQATT and CDR2 SNEGSKA (reference sequence). With 6 bases clipped from V and 0 bases from J, the junction kept 11 bases outside the gene matches. CDR3 length equals 18 residues. The chain's CDR3 is CSAPGLAGVILSTDTQYF. CDR3 sequence (DNA): TGCAGTGCCCCGGGACTAGCGGGGGTGATTCTGAGCACAGATACGCAGTATTTT.

The J gene is TRBJ2-3, the V gene TRBV24-1; a possible D gene is TRBD1 (5 bases). This CDR3 contains 15 residues. V shed 3 bases and J shed 6 bases, with 15 bases lying between them. The germline gives CDR1 KGHDR, CDR2 SFDVKD. The CDR3 nucleotides are TGTGCCACCAGTGATCCGGTTGTGGGGCCGGATACGCAGTATTTT. Translated: CATSDPVVGPDTQYF.

CDR3 region: CASSYDRKIGEQFF. The CDR3 DNA reads as TGTGCCAGCAGTTATGACAGGAAGATTGGTGAGCAGTTCTTC. The gene calls are TRBV6-5 and TRBJ2-1; the D gene is possibly TRBD1 (6 bases). Germline CDR1 and CDR2: MNHEY and SVGAGI. V was pared by 3 bases and J by 9 bases, with 15 bases between. CDR3 size: 14 residues.

V usage is TRBV20-1 and J usage is TRBJ2-1; 14 bases line up with TRBD2. The J segment lost 8 bases and the V segment lost 6 bases, leaving 6 bases of the junction unmatched. Germline V gene sequence: CDR1 DFQATT, CDR2 SNEGSKA (reference sequence). This CDR3 region has 14 residues. Here the CDR3 reads CSAQTSGGVYEQFF. For the CDR3, the DNA is TGCAGTGCCCAGACTAGCGGGGGGGTATATGAGCAGTTCTTC.

This clonotype has just one count. The rearrangement links TRBV20-1 to TRBJ2-5; maybe TRBD2 (6 bases). CDR1 DFQATT and CDR2 SNEGSKA come from the germline V gene (reference sequence). The CDR3 is 14 amino acids. The CDR3: CSCRGGAEQETQYF. The DNA for the CDR3 is TGCAGCTGCCGGGGCGGGGCAGAGCAAGAGACCCAGTACTTC.